A selection of T cell receptor beta chains follows, all from one sample in a study of T cells expressing NK-cell markers. Using the 5' RACE reads, TCRdb records one entry per CDR3 protein without DNA. The sample has about 160,000 distinct CDR3 sequences. Material: blood T cells: a sorted CD56 or NKG2C T cell subset, CD4+ or CD8+ T cells, or bulk PBMC T cells (not recorded which). These TCRs come from a woman aged 18 to 69 in good health. Each CDR3 is given with its conserved first and last residue.

cdr3_aa: CASKPDLPSHDYEQYF
cdr3_length: 16
v_call: TRBV2
j_call: TRBJ2-7

cdr3_aa: CASSFGQGGKEAFF
cdr3_length: 14
v_call: TRBV5-1
j_call: TRBJ1-1

cdr3_aa: CATNGDGGSGNTIYF
cdr3_length: 15
v_call: TRBV24-1
j_call: TRBJ1-3

cdr3_aa: CASRGRAGLAGAGTGELFF
cdr3_length: 19
v_call: TRBV12-3/TRBV12-4
j_call: TRBJ2-2

cdr3_aa: CASSFLTGRYEQYF
cdr3_length: 14
v_call: TRBV7-9
j_call: TRBJ2-7

cdr3_aa: CASSVAGGTEAFF
cdr3_length: 13
v_call: TRBV2
j_call: TRBJ1-1

cdr3_aa: CASSLGTGLAGYTF
cdr3_length: 14
v_call: TRBV7-2
j_call: TRBJ1-2

cdr3_aa: CASSLMGLASDTQYF
cdr3_length: 15
v_call: TRBV7-3
j_call: TRBJ2-3

cdr3_aa: CASSLLAGETSSYNEQFF
cdr3_length: 18
v_call: TRBV27
j_call: TRBJ2-1

cdr3_aa: CASSLRLRNNEQFF
cdr3_length: 14
v_call: TRBV12-3/TRBV12-4
j_call: TRBJ2-1

cdr3_aa: CASSPDTVETQYF
cdr3_length: 13
v_call: TRBV5-4
j_call: TRBJ2-5

cdr3_aa: CASRLAGRAYYEQYF
cdr3_length: 15
v_call: TRBV28
j_call: TRBJ2-7

cdr3_aa: CASSYNGREAFF
cdr3_length: 12
v_call: TRBV11-2
j_call: TRBJ1-1

cdr3_aa: CSARDLETSSNEQFF
cdr3_length: 15
v_call: TRBV20-1
j_call: TRBJ2-1

cdr3_aa: CSARTFGRGYEQYF
cdr3_length: 14
v_call: TRBV20-1
j_call: TRBJ2-7

cdr3_aa: CASSLAGGQQPQHF
cdr3_length: 14
v_call: TRBV5-1
j_call: TRBJ1-5

cdr3_aa: CASSTNSGGYYNEQFF
cdr3_length: 16
v_call: TRBV5-1
j_call: TRBJ2-1

cdr3_aa: CSVKAGGGNEQFF
cdr3_length: 13
v_call: TRBV29-1
j_call: TRBJ2-1

cdr3_aa: CATSRPLGRGGDEQYF
cdr3_length: 16
v_call: TRBV24-1
j_call: TRBJ2-7

cdr3_aa: CASSLAAPGGTDTQYF
cdr3_length: 16
v_call: TRBV5-1
j_call: TRBJ2-3

cdr3_aa: CASRGTGSQPQHF
cdr3_length: 13
v_call: TRBV12-3/TRBV12-4
j_call: TRBJ1-5

cdr3_aa: CASRKDTGNTEAFF
cdr3_length: 14
v_call: TRBV7-9
j_call: TRBJ1-1

cdr3_aa: CASGLEGYGELFF
cdr3_length: 13
v_call: TRBV12-5
j_call: TRBJ2-2

cdr3_aa: CATSDVLAGEYEQYF
cdr3_length: 15
v_call: TRBV24-1
j_call: TRBJ2-7

cdr3_aa: CASRDPGAGEQYF
cdr3_length: 13
v_call: TRBV6-6
j_call: TRBJ2-7

cdr3_aa: CASSLAGGRMNTEAFF
cdr3_length: 16
v_call: TRBV5-1
j_call: TRBJ1-1

cdr3_aa: CASSRDRGVNEQFF
cdr3_length: 14
v_call: TRBV19
j_call: TRBJ2-1

cdr3_aa: CASSQDRMVGLAGGVSTDTQYF
cdr3_length: 22
v_call: TRBV4-1
j_call: TRBJ2-3

cdr3_aa: CASSRDSVVAGYTF
cdr3_length: 14
v_call: TRBV2
j_call: TRBJ1-2

cdr3_aa: CASSFGTSGRVRSYNEQFF
cdr3_length: 19
v_call: TRBV7-8
j_call: TRBJ2-1

cdr3_aa: CASSSQAGQGSYEQYF
cdr3_length: 16
v_call: TRBV5-5
j_call: TRBJ2-7

cdr3_aa: CASSSDRGLETQYF
cdr3_length: 14
v_call: TRBV7-9
j_call: TRBJ2-5

cdr3_aa: CASSRRIGGANVLTF
cdr3_length: 15
v_call: TRBV3-1
j_call: TRBJ2-6

cdr3_aa: CASSQTSGRTDTQYF
cdr3_length: 15
v_call: TRBV3-1
j_call: TRBJ2-3

cdr3_aa: CASSLASPGTQYF
cdr3_length: 13
v_call: TRBV3-1
j_call: TRBJ2-3

cdr3_aa: CASSLSGGDDEQFF
cdr3_length: 14
v_call: TRBV11-2
j_call: TRBJ2-1

cdr3_aa: CASRARQLNTDTQYF
cdr3_length: 15
v_call: TRBV12-3/TRBV12-4
j_call: TRBJ2-3

cdr3_aa: CASSPQGQLTGELFF
cdr3_length: 15
v_call: TRBV27
j_call: TRBJ2-2

cdr3_aa: CASSLVDSSNSPLHF
cdr3_length: 15
v_call: TRBV7-9
j_call: TRBJ1-6

cdr3_aa: CSARSTGVNTEAFF
cdr3_length: 14
v_call: TRBV20-1
j_call: TRBJ1-1

cdr3_aa: CASSRQGVTSYNEQFF
cdr3_length: 16
v_call: TRBV4-2
j_call: TRBJ2-1

cdr3_aa: CASSPRNDGYTF
cdr3_length: 12
v_call: TRBV6-5
j_call: TRBJ1-2

cdr3_aa: CASALTTNYGYTF
cdr3_length: 13
v_call: TRBV2
j_call: TRBJ1-2

cdr3_aa: CASSYSLFRYNEQFF
cdr3_length: 15
v_call: TRBV6-5
j_call: TRBJ2-1

cdr3_aa: CASSARTGGSADTQYF
cdr3_length: 16
v_call: TRBV12-3/TRBV12-4
j_call: TRBJ2-3

cdr3_aa: CASSLGRAGDTQYF
cdr3_length: 14
v_call: TRBV5-4
j_call: TRBJ2-3

cdr3_aa: CASSLYGANVLTF
cdr3_length: 13
v_call: TRBV3-1
j_call: TRBJ2-6

cdr3_aa: CSARTSGSGLKTQYF
cdr3_length: 15
v_call: TRBV20-1
j_call: TRBJ2-5

cdr3_aa: CASSLDLTRYPYEQYF
cdr3_length: 16
v_call: TRBV5-1
j_call: TRBJ2-7

cdr3_aa: CASMDRQGATEAFF
cdr3_length: 14
v_call: TRBV3-1
j_call: TRBJ1-1

cdr3_aa: CASSRRSGVYTGELFF
cdr3_length: 16
v_call: TRBV6-1
j_call: TRBJ2-2

cdr3_aa: CASSVAGRGNTIYF
cdr3_length: 14
v_call: TRBV2
j_call: TRBJ1-3

cdr3_aa: CASSTQGDTQYF
cdr3_length: 12
v_call: TRBV12-3/TRBV12-4
j_call: TRBJ2-3

cdr3_aa: CATSDPGGGNEQFF
cdr3_length: 14
v_call: TRBV24-1
j_call: TRBJ2-1

cdr3_aa: CASSSDGAEAFF
cdr3_length: 12
v_call: TRBV2
j_call: TRBJ1-1